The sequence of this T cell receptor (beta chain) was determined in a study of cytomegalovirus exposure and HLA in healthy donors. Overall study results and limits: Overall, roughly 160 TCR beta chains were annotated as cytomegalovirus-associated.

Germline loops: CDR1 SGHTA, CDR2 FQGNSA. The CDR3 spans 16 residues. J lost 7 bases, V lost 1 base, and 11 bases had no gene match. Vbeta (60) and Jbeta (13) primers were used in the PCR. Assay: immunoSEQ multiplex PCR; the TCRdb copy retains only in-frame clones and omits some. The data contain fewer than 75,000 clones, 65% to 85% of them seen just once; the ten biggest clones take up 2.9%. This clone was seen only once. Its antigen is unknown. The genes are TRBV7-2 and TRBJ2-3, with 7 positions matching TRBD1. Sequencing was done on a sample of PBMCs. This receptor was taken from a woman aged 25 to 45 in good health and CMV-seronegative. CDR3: CASSLVATGLANTQYF. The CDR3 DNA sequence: TGTGCCAGCAGCTTAGTGGCGACAGGGCTGGCAAATACGCAGTATTTT.